Described below is a single T cell receptor beta chain sequence and its context. Antigen: not known. The sample is drawn from a study of chemoradiotherapy in HPV16-positive cancers. Overall study results and limits: HPV-responsive T-cell expansion during chemoradiotherapy was linked to improved recurrence-free survival in HPV16-positive patients.

Repertoires were generated with immunoSEQ multiplex PCR, while TCRdb's copy carries only in-frame clones and drops some. Among 13,000 or so clones listed, approximately 85% were seen once. The CDR3 has 15 residues. Looked up from germline, CDR1 is SGHDN and CDR2 is FVKESK. V lost 3 bases and J 5 bases, leaving 16 bases between the germline ends. The genes are TRBV14 and TRBJ1-2; D perhaps matches TRBD1 (6 bases). The source material was blood, sampled from a patient who underwent chemoradiotherapy. This TCR came from a human donor with HPV-associated anogenital cancer. CDR3 nucleotide sequence: TGTGCCAGCAGCCACGGTGGGACAAGATCTTATGGCTACACCTTC. It encodes CASSHGGTRSYGYTF.